This T cell receptor beta chain came from a study of beta chain bispecific antibodies for T cell cancers. Clonotype quantities came from unique molecular identifier barcode counts. TCRdb re-called the 5' RACE reads through MiXCR, storing one row per CDR3 protein. Here the sample spans some 21,000 distinct CDR3 sequences, over 2% being singletons. This clonotype rates as medium-sized. Its target is not known. Either OKT3 anti-CD3 antibody or CD3/CD28 beads expanded T cells from blood mononuclear cells over roughly three days. IL-2 (100 IU/ml) and IL-7 (around 4.8 ng/ml) supported the T cell cultures. Study observations and caveats: In these mixed samples, most targeted TRBV reads derived from the leukemia cell line.

Germline-derived CDR1 and CDR2 are KGHSH and LQKENI. Deletions cut 1 base from V and 0 bases from J, with 13 bases between. This CDR3 is 17 amino acids long. Sequenced input: healthy donor T cells cultured with leukemia cells. This TCR was recovered from a human donor in good health. Some clones in this sample may be carry-over from other donors' samples. The V and J genes are TRBV18 and TRBJ1-5, with D possibly TRBD1 on 6 matching bases. The CDR3 coding sequence is TGTGCCAGCTCACCACGTAGGGACACCAATAGCAATCAGCCCCAGCATTTT. Translating it yields CASSPRRDTNSNQPQHF.